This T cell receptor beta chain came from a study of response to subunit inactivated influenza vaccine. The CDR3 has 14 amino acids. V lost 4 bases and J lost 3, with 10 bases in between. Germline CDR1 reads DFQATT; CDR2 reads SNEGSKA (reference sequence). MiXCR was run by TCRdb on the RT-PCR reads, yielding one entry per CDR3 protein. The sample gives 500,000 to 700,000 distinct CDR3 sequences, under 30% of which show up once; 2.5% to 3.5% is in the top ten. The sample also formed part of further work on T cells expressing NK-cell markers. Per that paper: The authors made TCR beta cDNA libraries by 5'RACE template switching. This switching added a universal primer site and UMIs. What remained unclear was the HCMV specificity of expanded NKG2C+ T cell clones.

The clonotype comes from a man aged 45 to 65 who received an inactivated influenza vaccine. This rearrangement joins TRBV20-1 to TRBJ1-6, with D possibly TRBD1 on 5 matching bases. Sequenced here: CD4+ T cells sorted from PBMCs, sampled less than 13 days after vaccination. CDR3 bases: TGCAGTGCTAAGGGGTCACTCTATAATTCACCCCTCCACTTT. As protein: CSAKGSLYNSPLHF.